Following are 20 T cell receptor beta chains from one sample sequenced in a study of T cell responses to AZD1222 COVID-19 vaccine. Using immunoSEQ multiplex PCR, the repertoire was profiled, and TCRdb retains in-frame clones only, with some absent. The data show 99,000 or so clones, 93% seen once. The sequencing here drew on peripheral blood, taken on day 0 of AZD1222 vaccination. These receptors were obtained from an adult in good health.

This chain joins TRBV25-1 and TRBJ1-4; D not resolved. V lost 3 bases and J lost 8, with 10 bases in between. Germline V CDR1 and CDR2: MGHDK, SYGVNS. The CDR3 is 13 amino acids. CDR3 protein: CASSEGSWEKLFF. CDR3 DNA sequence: TGTGCCAGCAGTGAGGGTAGTTGGGAAAAACTGTTTTTT. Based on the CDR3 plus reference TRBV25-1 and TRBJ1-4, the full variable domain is EADIYQTPRYLVIGTGKKITLECSQTMGHDKMYWYQQDPGMELHLIHYSYGVNSTEKGDLSSESTVSRIRTEHFPLTLESARPSHTSQYLCASSEGSWEKLFFGSGTQLSVL.

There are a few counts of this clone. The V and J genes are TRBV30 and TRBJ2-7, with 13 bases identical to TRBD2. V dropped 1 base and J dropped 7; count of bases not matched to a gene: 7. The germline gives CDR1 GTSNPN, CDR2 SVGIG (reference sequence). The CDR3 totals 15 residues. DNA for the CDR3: TGTGCCTGGAGTGCCGGACTAGCGGGAGAATGGGAGCAGTACTTC. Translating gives CAWSAGLAGEWEQYF.

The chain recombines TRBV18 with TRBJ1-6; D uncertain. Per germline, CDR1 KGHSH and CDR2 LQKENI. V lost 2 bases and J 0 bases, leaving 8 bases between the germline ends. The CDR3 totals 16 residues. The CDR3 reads CASSPATSSYNSPLHF. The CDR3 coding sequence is TGTGCCAGCTCACCAGCCACGAGCTCCTATAATTCACCCCTCCACTTT.

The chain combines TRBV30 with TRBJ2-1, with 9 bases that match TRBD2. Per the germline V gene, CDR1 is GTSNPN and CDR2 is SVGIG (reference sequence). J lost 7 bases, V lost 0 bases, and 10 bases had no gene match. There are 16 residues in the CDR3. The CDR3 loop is CAWSVLTSGTKNEQFF. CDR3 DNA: TGTGCCTGGAGTGTACTGACTAGCGGTACGAAGAATGAGCAGTTCTTC.

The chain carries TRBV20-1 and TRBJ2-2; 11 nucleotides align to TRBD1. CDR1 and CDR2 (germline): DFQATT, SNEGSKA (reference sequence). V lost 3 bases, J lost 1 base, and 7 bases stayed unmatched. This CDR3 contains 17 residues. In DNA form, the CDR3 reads TGCAGTGCTAGTGGACAGGGGGCGGGAGTGAACACCGGGGAGCTGTTTTTT. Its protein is CSASGQGAGVNTGELFF.

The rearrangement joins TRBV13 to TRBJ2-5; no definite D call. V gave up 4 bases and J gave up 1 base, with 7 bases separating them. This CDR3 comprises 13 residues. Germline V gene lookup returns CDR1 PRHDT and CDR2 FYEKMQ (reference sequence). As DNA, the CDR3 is TGTGCCAGCAGCTCGACATCCCAAGAGACCCAGTACTTC. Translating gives CASSSTSQETQYF.

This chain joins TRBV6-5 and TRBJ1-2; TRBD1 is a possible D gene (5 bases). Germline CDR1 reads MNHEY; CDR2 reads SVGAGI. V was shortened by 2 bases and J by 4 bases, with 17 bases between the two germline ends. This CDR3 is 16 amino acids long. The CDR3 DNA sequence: TGTGCCAGCAGTTACGGCGCAGGGTCAACTCGCTATGGCTACACCTTC. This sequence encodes CASSYGAGSTRYGYTF.

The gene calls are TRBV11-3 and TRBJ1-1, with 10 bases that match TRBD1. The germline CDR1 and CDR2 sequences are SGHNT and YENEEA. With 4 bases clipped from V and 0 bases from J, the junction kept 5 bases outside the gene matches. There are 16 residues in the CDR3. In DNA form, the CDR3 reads TGTGCCAGCAGCTCGTGGGACAGGGGTTTGAACACTGAAGCTTTCTTT. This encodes CASSSWDRGLNTEAFF.

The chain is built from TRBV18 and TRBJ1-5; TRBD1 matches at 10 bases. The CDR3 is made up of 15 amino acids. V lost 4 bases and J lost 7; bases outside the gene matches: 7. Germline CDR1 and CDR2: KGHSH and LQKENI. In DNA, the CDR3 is TGTGCCAGCTCACAAATGACAGGGGGCGGGCAGCCCCAGCATTTT. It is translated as CASSQMTGGGQPQHF.

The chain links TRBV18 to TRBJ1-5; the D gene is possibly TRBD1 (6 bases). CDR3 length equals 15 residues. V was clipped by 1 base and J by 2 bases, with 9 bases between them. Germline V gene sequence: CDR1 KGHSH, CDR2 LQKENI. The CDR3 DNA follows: TGTGCCAGCTCACCACAGGGGGACGGCAATCAGCCCCAGCATTTT. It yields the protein CASSPQGDGNQPQHF.

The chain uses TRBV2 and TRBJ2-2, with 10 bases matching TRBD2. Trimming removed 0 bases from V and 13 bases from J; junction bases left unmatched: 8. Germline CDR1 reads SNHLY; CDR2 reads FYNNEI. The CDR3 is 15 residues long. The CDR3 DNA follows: TGTGCCAGCAGTGAAGCTACGGTAGCGGGAGGCCGGCTGTTTTTT. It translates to CASSEATVAGGRLFF.

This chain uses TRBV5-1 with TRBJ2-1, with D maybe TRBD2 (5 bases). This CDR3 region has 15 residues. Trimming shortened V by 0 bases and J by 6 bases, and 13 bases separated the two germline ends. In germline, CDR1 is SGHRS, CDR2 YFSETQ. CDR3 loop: CASSLASRTGNEQFF. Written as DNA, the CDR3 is TGCGCCAGCAGCTTGGCTAGCCGCACCGGCAATGAGCAGTTCTTC.

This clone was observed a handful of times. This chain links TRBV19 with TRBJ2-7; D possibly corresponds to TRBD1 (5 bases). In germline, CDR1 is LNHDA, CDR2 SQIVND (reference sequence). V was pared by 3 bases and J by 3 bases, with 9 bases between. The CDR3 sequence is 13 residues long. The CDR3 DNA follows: TGTGCCAGTAGTATTGAGGACATCTACGAGCAGTACTTC. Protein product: CASSIEDIYEQYF.

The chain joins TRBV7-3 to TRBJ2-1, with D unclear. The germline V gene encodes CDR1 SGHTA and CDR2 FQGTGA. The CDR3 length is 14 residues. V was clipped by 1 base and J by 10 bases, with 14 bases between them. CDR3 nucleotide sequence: TGTGCCAGCAGCTTAAGGGGTAGATCTGACGAGCAGTTCTTC. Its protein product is CASSLRGRSDEQFF.

CDR3 in amino acids: CASSSQGMERDTQYF. In DNA, the CDR3 is TGTGCCAGCAGCTCGCAGGGGATGGAAAGAGATACGCAGTATTTT. This rearrangement joins TRBV5-5 to TRBJ2-3, with a tentative D call TRBD1 (6 bases). Germline assignment: CDR1 SGHKS and CDR2 YYEKEE (reference sequence). CDR3 size: 15 residues. Trimming pared 3 bases from V and 5 bases from J, leaving 16 bases between.

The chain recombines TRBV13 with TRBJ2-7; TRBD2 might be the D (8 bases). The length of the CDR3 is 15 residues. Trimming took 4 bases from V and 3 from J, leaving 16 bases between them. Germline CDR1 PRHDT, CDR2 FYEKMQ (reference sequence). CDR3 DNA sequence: TGTGCCAGCAGCTCAGCGGGAGCAGGGGGCTACGAGCAGTACTTC. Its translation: CASSSAGAGGYEQYF.

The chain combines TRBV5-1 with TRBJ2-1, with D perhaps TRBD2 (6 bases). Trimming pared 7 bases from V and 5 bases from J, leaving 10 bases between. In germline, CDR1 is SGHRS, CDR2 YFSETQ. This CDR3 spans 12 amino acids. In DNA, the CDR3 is TGCGCCAGCGGGCGGGGACACAATGAGCAGTTCTTC. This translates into CASGRGHNEQFF. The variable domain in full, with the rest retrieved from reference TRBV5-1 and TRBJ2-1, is KAGVTQTPRYLIKTRGQQVTLSCSPISGHRSVSWYQQTPGQGLQFLFEYFSETQRNKGNFPGRFSGRQFSNSRSEMNVSTLELGDSALYLCASGRGHNEQFFGPGTRLTVL.

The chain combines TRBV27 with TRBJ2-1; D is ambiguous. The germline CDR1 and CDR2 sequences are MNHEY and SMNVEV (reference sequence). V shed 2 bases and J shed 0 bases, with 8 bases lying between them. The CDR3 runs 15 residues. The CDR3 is CASSLGGSSYNEQFF. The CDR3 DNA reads TGTGCCAGCAGTTTAGGCGGAAGCTCCTACAATGAGCAGTTCTTC.

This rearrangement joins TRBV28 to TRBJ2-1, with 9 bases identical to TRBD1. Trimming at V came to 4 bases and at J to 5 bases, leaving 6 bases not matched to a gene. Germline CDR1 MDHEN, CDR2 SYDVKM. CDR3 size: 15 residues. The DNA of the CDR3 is TGTGCCAGCAGTTCGACAGGGGGTATCGACAATGAGCAGTTCTTC. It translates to CASSSTGGIDNEQFF. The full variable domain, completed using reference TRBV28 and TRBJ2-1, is DVKVTQSSRYLVKRTGEKVFLECVQDMDHENMFWYRQDPGLGLRLIYFSYDVKMKEKGDIPEGYSVSREKKERFSLILESASTNQTSMYLCASSSTGGIDNEQFFGPGTRLTVL.

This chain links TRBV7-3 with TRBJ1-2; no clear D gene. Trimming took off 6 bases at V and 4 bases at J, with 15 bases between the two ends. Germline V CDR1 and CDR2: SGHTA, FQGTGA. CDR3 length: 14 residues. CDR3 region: CASSFPRTFYGYTF. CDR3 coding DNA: TGTGCCAGCAGTTTCCCCAGGACCTTCTATGGCTACACCTTC.